The entry that follows covers one T cell receptor (beta chain) sequence. Its antigen is still unknown. The sample belongs to a study of T-cell memory formation after mild COVID-19. Study outcomes and limitations: In second-wave clones peaking day 37, SARS-CoV-2 specificity remained unconfirmed. Prior to infection, memory already included some responding clones, suggesting cross-reactive memory joined.

The CDR3 is 13 amino acids. Trimming cost V 6 bases and J 3 bases, with 10 bases left between them. cDNA libraries for TCR alpha and TCR beta, carrying sample barcodes and UMIs, came from 5'RACE with constant-segment primers. From the 5' RACE reads, TCRdb called clonotypes with MiXCR, one entry per CDR3 protein. Here the sample spans more than 150,000 distinct CDR3 sequences, roughly a fifth being singletons. Sequenced: PBMCs or a T cell subset sorted from them (not recorded which). The chain couples TRBV12-3 or TRBV12-4 to TRBJ2-3; unclear D gene. The receptor was derived from an adult woman who had mild COVID-19 (a few samples of this study predate the infection). Cell type and time point are not known. CDR3 sequence (DNA): TGTGCCAGCAGCCGGGTCCCAACAGATACGCAGTATTTT. Translation gives CASSRVPTDTQYF.